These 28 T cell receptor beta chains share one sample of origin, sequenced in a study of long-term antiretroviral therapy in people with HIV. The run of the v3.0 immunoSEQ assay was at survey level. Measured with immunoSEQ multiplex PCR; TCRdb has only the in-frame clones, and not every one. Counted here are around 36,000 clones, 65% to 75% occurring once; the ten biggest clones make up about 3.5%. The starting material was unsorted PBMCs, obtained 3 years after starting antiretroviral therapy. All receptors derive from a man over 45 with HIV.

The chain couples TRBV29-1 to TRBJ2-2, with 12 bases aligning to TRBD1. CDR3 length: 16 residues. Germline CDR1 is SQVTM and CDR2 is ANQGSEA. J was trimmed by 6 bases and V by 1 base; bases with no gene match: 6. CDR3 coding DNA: TGCAGCGTTGAAGGGGGGACAGGGGGCCCCGCCGGGGAGCTGTTTTTT. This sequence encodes CSVEGGTGGPAGELFF.

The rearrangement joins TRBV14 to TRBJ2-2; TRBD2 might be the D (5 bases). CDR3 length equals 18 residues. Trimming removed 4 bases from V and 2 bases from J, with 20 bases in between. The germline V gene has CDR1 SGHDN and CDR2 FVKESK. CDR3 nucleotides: TGTGCCAGCAGCCCCAGACTGAGGACGGGGTCTAACACCGGGGAGCTGTTTTTT. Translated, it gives CASSPRLRTGSNTGELFF.

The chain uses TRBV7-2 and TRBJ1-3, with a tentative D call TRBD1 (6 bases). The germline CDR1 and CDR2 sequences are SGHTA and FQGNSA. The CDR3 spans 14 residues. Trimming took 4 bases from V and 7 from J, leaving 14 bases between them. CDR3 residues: CASSSQGGGNTIYF. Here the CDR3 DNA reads TGTGCCAGCAGCTCACAGGGCGGCGGTAACACCATATATTTT. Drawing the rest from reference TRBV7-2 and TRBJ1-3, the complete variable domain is GAGVSQSPSNKVTEKGKDVELRCDPISGHTALYWYRQSLGQGLEFLIYFQGNSAPDKSGLPSDRFSAERTGGSVSTLTIQRTQQEDSAVYLCASSSQGGGNTIYFGEGSWLTVV.

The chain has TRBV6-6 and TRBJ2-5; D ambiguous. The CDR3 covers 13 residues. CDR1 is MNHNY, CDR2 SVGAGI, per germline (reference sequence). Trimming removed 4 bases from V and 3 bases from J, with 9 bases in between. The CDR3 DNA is TGTGCCAGCAGTTGGGTGGAAGAAGAGACCCAGTACTTC. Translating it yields CASSWVEEETQYF.

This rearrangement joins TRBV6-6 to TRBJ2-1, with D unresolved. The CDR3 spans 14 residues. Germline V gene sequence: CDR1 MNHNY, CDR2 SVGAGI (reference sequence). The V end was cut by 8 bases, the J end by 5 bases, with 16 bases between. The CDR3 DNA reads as TGTGCCAGCTACCAATCAACCGTCAACAATGAGCAGTTCTTC. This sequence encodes CASYQSTVNNEQFF.

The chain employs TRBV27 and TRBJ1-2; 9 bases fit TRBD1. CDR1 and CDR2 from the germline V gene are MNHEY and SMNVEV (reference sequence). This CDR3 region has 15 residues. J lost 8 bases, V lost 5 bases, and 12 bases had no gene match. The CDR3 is CASSPKQGALPGYTF. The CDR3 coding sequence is TGTGCCAGCAGTCCCAAACAGGGGGCGCTTCCCGGCTACACCTTC.

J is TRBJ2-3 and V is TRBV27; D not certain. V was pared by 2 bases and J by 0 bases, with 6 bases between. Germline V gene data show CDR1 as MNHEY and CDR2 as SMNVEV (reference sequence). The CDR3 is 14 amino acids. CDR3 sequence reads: CASSLLSSTDTQYF. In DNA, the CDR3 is TGTGCCAGCAGTTTACTGTCGAGCACAGATACGCAGTATTTT.

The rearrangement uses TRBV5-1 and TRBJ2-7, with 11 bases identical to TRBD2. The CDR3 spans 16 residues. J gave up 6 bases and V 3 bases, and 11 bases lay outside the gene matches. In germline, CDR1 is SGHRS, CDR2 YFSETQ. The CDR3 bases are TGCGCCAGCAGCTACCTATATGGACTAGCGGGCGCCGAGCAGTACTTC. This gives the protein CASSYLYGLAGAEQYF.

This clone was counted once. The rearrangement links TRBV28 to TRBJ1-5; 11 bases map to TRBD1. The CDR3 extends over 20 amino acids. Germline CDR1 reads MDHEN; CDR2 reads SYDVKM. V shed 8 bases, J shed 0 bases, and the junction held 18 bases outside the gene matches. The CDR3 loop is CASGSDRDRGGIGSNQPQHF. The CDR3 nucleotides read TGTGCCAGCGGATCAGACCGGGACAGGGGGGGGATTGGTAGCAATCAGCCCCAGCATTTT.

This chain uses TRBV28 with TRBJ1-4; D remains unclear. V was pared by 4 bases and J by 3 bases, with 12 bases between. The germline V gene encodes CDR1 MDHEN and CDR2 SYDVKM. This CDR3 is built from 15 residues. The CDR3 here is CASSSPGWANEKLFF. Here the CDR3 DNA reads TGTGCCAGCAGTTCCCCGGGTTGGGCTAATGAAAAACTGTTTTTT. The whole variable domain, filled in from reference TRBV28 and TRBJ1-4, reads DVKVTQSSRYLVKRTGEKVFLECVQDMDHENMFWYRQDPGLGLRLIYFSYDVKMKEKGDIPEGYSVSREKKERFSLILESASTNQTSMYLCASSSPGWANEKLFFGSGTQLSVL.

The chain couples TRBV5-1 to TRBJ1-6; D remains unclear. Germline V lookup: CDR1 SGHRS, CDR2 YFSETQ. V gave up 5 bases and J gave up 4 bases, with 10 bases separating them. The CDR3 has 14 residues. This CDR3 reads CASRLGRYNSPLHF. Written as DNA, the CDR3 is TGCGCCAGCAGGTTAGGTCGGTATAATTCACCCCTCCACTTT.

The CDR3 here is CASSLGTGLGQPQHF. The CDR3, as DNA: TGTGCCAGCAGCTTGGGGACAGGGTTAGGTCAGCCCCAGCATTTT. The rearrangement links TRBV5-5 to TRBJ1-5; 8 nucleotides match TRBD1. The CDR3 is 15 residues long. CDR1 SGHKS and CDR2 YYEKEE come from the germline V gene (reference sequence). The J segment lost 6 bases and the V segment lost 0 bases, leaving 5 bases of the junction unmatched.

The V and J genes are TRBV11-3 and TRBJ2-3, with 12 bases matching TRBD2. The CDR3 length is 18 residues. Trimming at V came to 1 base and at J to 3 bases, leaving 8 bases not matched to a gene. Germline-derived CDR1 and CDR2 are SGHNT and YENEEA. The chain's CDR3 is CASSLGATSGSSTDTQYF. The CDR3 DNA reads TGTGCCAGCAGCTTAGGGGCGACTAGCGGGAGTAGTACAGATACGCAGTATTTT.

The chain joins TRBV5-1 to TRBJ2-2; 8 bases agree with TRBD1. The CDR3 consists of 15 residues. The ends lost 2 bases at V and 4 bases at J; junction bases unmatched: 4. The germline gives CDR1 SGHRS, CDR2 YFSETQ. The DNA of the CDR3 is TGCGCCAGCAGCTTCGACAGGGGTACCACCGGGGAGCTGTTTTTT. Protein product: CASSFDRGTTGELFF.

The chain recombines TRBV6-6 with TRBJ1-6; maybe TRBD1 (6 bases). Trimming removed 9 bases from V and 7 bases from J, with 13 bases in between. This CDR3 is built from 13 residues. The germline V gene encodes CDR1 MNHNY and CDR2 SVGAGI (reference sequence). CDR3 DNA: TGTGCCAGTAACACCCAGGGGAATTCACCCCTCCACTTT. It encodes CASNTQGNSPLHF.

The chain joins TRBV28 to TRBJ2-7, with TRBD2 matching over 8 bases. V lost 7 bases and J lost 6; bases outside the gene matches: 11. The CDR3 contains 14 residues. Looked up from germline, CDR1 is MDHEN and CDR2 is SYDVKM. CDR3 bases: TGTGCCAGCACCCGGGGGGGGCGGGGCTTCGAGCAGTACTTC. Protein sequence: CASTRGGRGFEQYF.

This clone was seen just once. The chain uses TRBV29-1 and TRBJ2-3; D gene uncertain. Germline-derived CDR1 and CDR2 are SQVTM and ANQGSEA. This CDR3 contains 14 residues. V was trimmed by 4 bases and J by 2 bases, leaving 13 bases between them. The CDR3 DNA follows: TGCAGCGTTGTTGGAGAAGCGATCACAGATACGCAGTATTTT. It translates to CSVVGEAITDTQYF.

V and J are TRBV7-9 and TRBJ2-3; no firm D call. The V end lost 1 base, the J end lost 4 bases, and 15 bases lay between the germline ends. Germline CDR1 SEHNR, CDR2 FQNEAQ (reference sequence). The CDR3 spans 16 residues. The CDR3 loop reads CASSLGSAQVADTQYF. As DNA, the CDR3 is TGTGCCAGCAGCTTAGGTAGTGCGCAGGTAGCAGATACGCAGTATTTT.

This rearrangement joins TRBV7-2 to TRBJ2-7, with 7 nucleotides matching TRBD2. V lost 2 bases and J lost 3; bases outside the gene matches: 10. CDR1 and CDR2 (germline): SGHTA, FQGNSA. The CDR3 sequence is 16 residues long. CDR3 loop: CASSLWLADGNYEQYF. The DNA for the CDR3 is TGTGCCAGCAGCTTATGGCTAGCGGATGGCAACTACGAGCAGTACTTC.

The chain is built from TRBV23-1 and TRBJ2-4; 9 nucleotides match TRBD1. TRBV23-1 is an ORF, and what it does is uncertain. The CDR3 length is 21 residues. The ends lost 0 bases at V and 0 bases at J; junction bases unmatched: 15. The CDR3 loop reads CASSQSRGDRVKVQAKNIQYF. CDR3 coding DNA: TGCGCCAGCAGTCAATCGAGGGGGGACAGGGTAAAGGTACAAGCCAAAAACATTCAGTACTTC.

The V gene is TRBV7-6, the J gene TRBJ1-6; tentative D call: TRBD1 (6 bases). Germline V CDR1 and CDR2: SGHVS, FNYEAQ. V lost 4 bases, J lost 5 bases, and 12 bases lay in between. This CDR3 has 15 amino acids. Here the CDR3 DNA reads TGTGCCAGCAGCTCAGGACAGTATAATAATTCACCCCTCCACTTT. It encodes CASSSGQYNNSPLHF. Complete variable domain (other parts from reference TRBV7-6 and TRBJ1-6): GAGVSQSPRYKVTKRGQDVALRCDPISGHVSLYWYRQALGQGPEFLTYFNYEAQQDKSGLPNDRFSAERPEGSISTLTIQRTEQRDSAMYRCASSSGQYNNSPLHFGNGTRLTVT.

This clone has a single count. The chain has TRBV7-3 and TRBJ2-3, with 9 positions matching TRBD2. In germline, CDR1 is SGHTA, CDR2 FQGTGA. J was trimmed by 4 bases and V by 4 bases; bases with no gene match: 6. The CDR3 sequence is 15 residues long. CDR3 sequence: CASSSQAGGADTQYF. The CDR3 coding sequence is TGTGCCAGCAGCTCCCAGGCGGGGGGGGCAGATACGCAGTATTTT.

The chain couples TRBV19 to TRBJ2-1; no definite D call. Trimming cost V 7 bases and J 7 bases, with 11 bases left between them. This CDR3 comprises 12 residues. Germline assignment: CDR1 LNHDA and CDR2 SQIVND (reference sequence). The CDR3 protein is CASISRMNEQFF. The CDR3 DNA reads TGTGCCAGTATTTCAAGGATGAATGAGCAGTTCTTC.

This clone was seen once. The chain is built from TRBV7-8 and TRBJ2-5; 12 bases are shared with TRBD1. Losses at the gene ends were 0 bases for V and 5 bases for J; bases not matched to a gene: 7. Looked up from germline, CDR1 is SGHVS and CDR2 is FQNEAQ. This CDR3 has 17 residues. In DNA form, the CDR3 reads TGTGCCAGCAGCTTAGCAATCGGGACAGGGGGCTCGGAGACCCAGTACTTC. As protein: CASSLAIGTGGSETQYF.

This CDR3 is CASSFVAGAIEQYF. The CDR3, as DNA: TGTGCCAGCAGTTTTGTGGCCGGGGCAATCGAGCAGTACTTC. The chain recombines TRBV27 with TRBJ2-7; tentatively, D is TRBD1 or TRBD2 (5 bases each). CDR3 size: 14 residues. Germline values: CDR1 MNHEY, CDR2 SMNVEV (reference sequence). V was pared by 3 bases and J by 6 bases, with 15 bases between.

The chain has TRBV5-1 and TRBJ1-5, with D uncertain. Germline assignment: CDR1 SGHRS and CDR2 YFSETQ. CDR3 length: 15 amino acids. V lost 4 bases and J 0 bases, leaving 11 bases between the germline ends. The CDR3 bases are TGCGCCAGCAGCCCCGGGTCCCTTAGCAATCAGCCCCAGCATTTT. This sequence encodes CASSPGSLSNQPQHF.

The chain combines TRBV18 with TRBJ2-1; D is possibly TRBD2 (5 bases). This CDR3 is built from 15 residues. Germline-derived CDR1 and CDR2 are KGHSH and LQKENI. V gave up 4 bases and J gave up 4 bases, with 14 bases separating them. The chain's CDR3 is CASSLRTSEYNEQFF. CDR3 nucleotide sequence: TGTGCCAGCTCACTACGTACTAGTGAGTACAATGAGCAGTTCTTC.

CDR3 loop: CASSPFGTTSGGDTQYF. CDR3 nucleotide sequence: TGCGCCAGCAGCCCTTTTGGTACGACTAGCGGGGGAGATACGCAGTATTTT. J is TRBJ2-3 and V is TRBV4-3; 12 bases are shared with TRBD2. The CDR3 extends over 17 amino acids. Germline assignment: CDR1 LGHNA and CDR2 YSLEER. Trimming removed 4 bases from V and 5 bases from J; junction bases left unmatched: 10.